These 19 T cell receptor beta chains were all obtained from the same sample, sequenced in a study of early T cells in non-severe SARS-CoV-2 infection. TCRdb redid the calling of the 5' RACE reads with MiXCR, one entry per CDR3 protein. The sample yields fewer than 65,000 distinct CDR3 sequences, around 9.3% seen once. Sequencing was done on a sample of whole blood. All receptors come from an adult who was a healthcare worker with PCR-confirmed SARS-CoV-2 infection or an uninfected control (not recorded which).

There are a few counts of this clonotype. The rearrangement uses TRBV3-1 and TRBJ2-1; 8 bases fit TRBD1. CDR3 size: 14 residues. The ends lost 4 bases at V and 5 bases at J; junction bases unmatched: 4. Germline-derived CDR1 and CDR2 are LGHDT and YNNKEL (reference sequence). CDR3 in DNA: TGTGCCAGCAGCCCGGGACAGGTCGACAATGAGCAGTTCTTC. It codes for CASSPGQVDNEQFF.

In this sample, this clonotype turned up a few times. The rearrangement uses TRBV19 and TRBJ1-2, with D uncertain. The CDR3 covers 12 residues. The V and J ends lost 5 bases and 5 bases respectively, with 9 bases between them. The V gene's germline CDR1 is LNHDA and CDR2 SQIVND (reference sequence). CDR3 residues: CASSGREYGYTF. The CDR3 DNA follows: TGTGCCAGTAGTGGGAGAGAGTATGGCTACACCTTC.

This clonotype came up many times. V and J are TRBV6-5 and TRBJ1-2, with D uncertain. Trimming left V 0 bases short and J 7 bases short, with 12 bases between. The V gene's germline CDR1 is MNHEY and CDR2 SVGAGI. This CDR3 has 14 residues. The CDR3 DNA follows: TGTGCCAGCAGTTACTCAGGGAACGTCGGTGGCTACACCTTC. This gives the protein CASSYSGNVGGYTF.

V is TRBV29-1 and J is TRBJ2-1, with TRBD1 identical over 8 bases. Trimming removed 7 bases from V and 6 bases from J; junction bases left unmatched: 14. The CDR3 runs to 15 residues. The germline CDR1 and CDR2 sequences are SQVTM and ANQGSEA. This CDR3 is CSGVEPGQGGNEQFF. The DNA of the CDR3 is TGCAGCGGAGTCGAACCAGGACAGGGCGGCAATGAGCAGTTCTTC.

The chain recombines TRBV6-6 with TRBJ2-4; no reliable D call. V was trimmed by 11 bases and J by 1 base, leaving 12 bases between them. CDR1 and CDR2 from the germline V gene are MNHNY and SVGAGI (reference sequence). The CDR3 extends over 13 amino acids. The CDR3: CAASPRAKNIQYF. CDR3 bases: TGTGCCGCCTCTCCCAGGGCCAAAAACATTCAGTACTTC.

This clonotype showed up many times. The J gene is TRBJ2-1, the V gene TRBV14; 10 bases agree with TRBD2. This CDR3 comprises 15 residues. Trimming took 2 bases from V and 2 from J; bases not matched to a gene: 0. CDR1 is SGHDN and CDR2 is FVKESK in the germline V gene. The DNA of the CDR3 is TGTGCCAGCAGCCAACTAGCGGGAGCCTACAATGAGCAGTTCTTC. This translates into CASSQLAGAYNEQFF.

J is TRBJ2-7 and V is TRBV2; D unresolved. This CDR3 contains 13 residues. V lost 8 bases and J lost 7, with 18 bases in between. Germline lookup yields CDR1 SNHLY and CDR2 FYNNEI. CDR3 protein: CASFRQSRKEQYF. The DNA of the CDR3 is TGTGCCAGCTTCCGGCAGAGTAGGAAGGAGCAGTACTTC.

Ten or more counts support this clonotype. The J gene is TRBJ2-2, the V gene TRBV6-5; perhaps TRBD2 as D (6 bases). This CDR3 contains 17 residues. Germline values: CDR1 MNHEY, CDR2 SVGAGI. The V end was cut by 5 bases, the J end by 1 base, with 17 bases between. The CDR3 here is CASSADGGLLNTGELFF. The CDR3 DNA reads TGTGCCAGCAGTGCAGATGGGGGACTCCTGAACACCGGGGAGCTGTTTTTT.

The gene calls are TRBV11-2 and TRBJ1-6; no clear D. Germline V gene sequence: CDR1 SGHAT, CDR2 FQNNGV. Trimming stripped 4 bases from V and 0 bases from J, with 13 bases between. CDR3 size: 17 residues. Written as DNA, the CDR3 is TGTGCCAGCAGCTCCCGGGTGGTGGGCTCCTATAATTCACCCCTCCACTTT. Its translation is CASSSRVVGSYNSPLHF.

This chain joins TRBV6-2 or TRBV6-3 and TRBJ2-1, with a tentative D call TRBD2 (5 bases). The CDR3 spans 12 residues. V dropped 6 bases and J dropped 7 bases, with 10 bases sitting between them. Per germline, CDR1 MNHEY and CDR2 SVGEGT. Written as DNA, the CDR3 is TGTGCCAGCAGCAAGACGGGAAATGAGCAGTTCTTC. It codes for CASSKTGNEQFF.

The table lists this clonotype with many counts. V is TRBV5-1 and J is TRBJ2-6; D unclear. The V gene lost 4 bases and the J gene lost 0 bases, with 8 bases spanning the gap. This CDR3 spans 15 amino acids. Germline CDR1 reads SGHRS; CDR2 reads YFSETQ. This CDR3 is CASSPPLSGANVLTF. CDR3 in DNA: TGCGCCAGCAGCCCTCCCCTCTCTGGGGCCAACGTCCTGACTTTC.

The CDR3 loop is CASSDQNSPLHF. The DNA for the CDR3 is TGTGCCAGCAGCGACCAGAATTCACCCCTCCACTTT. The chain uses TRBV2 and TRBJ1-6; D remains ambiguous. The V gene's germline CDR1 is SNHLY and CDR2 FYNNEI. V shed 6 bases and J shed 7 bases, with 7 bases lying between them. CDR3 size: 12 residues.

This clonotype has a handful of counts. The chain is built from TRBV28 and TRBJ2-7; D possibly corresponds to TRBD2 (5 bases). Germline V gene lookup returns CDR1 MDHEN and CDR2 SYDVKM. This CDR3 spans 14 amino acids. Trimming left V 4 bases short and J 0 bases short, with 10 bases between. In nucleotides, the CDR3 is TGTGCCAGCAGTTCACCGGGGTTCTCCTACGAGCAGTACTTC. This codes for CASSSPGFSYEQYF.

This clonotype has only a few counts. CDR3 coding DNA: TGTGCCAGCAGCCGGGACAGGGGTGTCGGCGAGCAGTACTTC. Amino acids: CASSRDRGVGEQYF. The V call is TRBV7-8, the J call TRBJ2-7, with 10 bases matching TRBD1. V was pared by 5 bases and J by 6 bases, with 7 bases of the junction left unmatched. Germline values: CDR1 SGHVS, CDR2 FQNEAQ. CDR3 length equals 14 residues.

This clonotype was counted at least ten times. The chain employs TRBV3-1 and TRBJ2-1; D unclear. V lost 6 bases to trimming and J lost 7 bases, with 10 bases between them. Per the germline V gene, CDR1 is LGHDT and CDR2 is YNNKEL (reference sequence). The CDR3 runs 12 residues. CDR3 nucleotides: TGTGCCAGCAGACTTTATAATAATGAGCAGTTCTTC. It yields the protein CASRLYNNEQFF.

This clonotype was found a few times. The V and J genes are TRBV9 and TRBJ2-3; D may be TRBD1 or TRBD2 (6 bases each). The CDR3 sequence is 17 residues long. Germline values: CDR1 SGDLS, CDR2 YYNGEE. V was clipped by 4 bases and J by 2 bases, with 20 bases between them. CDR3 sequence reads: CASSIGIGGLNTDTQYF. The CDR3 bases are TGTGCCAGCAGCATAGGGATAGGGGGGCTGAACACAGATACGCAGTATTTT.

The rearrangement links TRBV10-3 to TRBJ2-3, with 11 positions matching TRBD2. The CDR3 length is 16 residues. V was clipped by 3 bases and J by 2 bases; unmatched bases: 4. Germline-derived CDR1 and CDR2 are ENHRY and SYGVKD. The DNA for the CDR3 is TGTGCCATCAGTGATATGGGACTAGCGGCCACAGATACGCAGTATTTT. It encodes CAISDMGLAATDTQYF.

This clonotype was observed at least ten times. The gene calls are TRBV7-3 and TRBJ2-1; 7 bases are a match to TRBD2. The V and J ends lost 0 bases and 2 bases, in that order; junction bases with no gene match: 7. The CDR3 is 17 amino acids. Per germline, CDR1 SGHTA and CDR2 FQGTGA. The CDR3 nucleotides read TGTGCCAGCAGCTTAACGTTCACGGCGGGAGCCTACAATGAGCAGTTCTTC. Its protein is CASSLTFTAGAYNEQFF.

The chain employs TRBV6-2 or TRBV6-3 and TRBJ1-1; the match to TRBD1 covers 7 bases. The CDR3 is 14 amino acids. Germline-derived CDR1 and CDR2 are MNHEY and SVGEGT. V lost 6 bases and J lost 1; bases outside the gene matches: 5. The CDR3 coding sequence is TGTGCCAGCAGCCGCGGGACAGCGAACACTGAAGCTTTCTTT. This sequence encodes CASSRGTANTEAFF.